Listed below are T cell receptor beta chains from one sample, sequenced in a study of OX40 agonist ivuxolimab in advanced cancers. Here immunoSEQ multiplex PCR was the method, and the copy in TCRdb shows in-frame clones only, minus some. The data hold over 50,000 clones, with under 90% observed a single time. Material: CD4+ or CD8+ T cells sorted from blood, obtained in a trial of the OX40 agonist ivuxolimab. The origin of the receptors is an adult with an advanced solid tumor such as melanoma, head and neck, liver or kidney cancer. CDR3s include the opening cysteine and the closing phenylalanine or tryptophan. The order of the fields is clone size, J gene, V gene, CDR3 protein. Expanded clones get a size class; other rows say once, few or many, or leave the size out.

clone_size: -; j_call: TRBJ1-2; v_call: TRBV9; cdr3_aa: CASGGEGYGYTF
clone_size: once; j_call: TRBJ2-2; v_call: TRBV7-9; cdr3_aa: CASSSPGLAGARTGELFF
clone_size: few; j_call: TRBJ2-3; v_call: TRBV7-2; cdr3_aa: CASSPQGYGLDTQYF
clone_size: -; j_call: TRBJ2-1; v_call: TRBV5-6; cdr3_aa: CASSLVPSLTGGYNEQFF
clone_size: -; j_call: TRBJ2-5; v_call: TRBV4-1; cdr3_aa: CASSQPGQGMETQYF
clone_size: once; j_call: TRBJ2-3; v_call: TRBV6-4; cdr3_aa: CASSDQTSDTQYF
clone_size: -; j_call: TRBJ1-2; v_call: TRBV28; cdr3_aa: CASGITIYGYTF
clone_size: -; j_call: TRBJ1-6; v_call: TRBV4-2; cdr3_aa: CASSITTGPNSPLHF
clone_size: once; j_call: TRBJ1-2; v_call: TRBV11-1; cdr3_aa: CASSRDRAVYGYTF
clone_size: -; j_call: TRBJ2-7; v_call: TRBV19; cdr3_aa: CASSPRTGGIYEQYF
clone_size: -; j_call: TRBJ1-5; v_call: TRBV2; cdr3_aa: CASRKDGGNQPQHF
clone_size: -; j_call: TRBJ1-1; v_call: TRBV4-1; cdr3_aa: CASSQDKKNTEAFF
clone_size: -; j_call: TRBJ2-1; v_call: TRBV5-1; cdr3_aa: CASRPGSDNEQFF
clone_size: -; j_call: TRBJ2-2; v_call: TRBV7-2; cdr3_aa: CASSLASGSNTGELFF
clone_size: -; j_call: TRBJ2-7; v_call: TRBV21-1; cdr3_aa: CASSKVFRLAGYREQYF
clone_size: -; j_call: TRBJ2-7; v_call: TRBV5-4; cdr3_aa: CASSTFSGTGGGYEQYF
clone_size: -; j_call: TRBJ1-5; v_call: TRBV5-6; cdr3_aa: CASSFSQGGRQPQHF
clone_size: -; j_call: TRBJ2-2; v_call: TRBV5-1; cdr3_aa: CAIQDGNTGELFF
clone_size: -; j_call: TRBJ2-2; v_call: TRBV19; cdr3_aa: CASSISQGSGELFF
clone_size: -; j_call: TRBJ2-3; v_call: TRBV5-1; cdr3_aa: CASSLAGRDTQYF
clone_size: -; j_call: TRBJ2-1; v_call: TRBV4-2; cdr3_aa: CASSQAGLLTYNEQFF
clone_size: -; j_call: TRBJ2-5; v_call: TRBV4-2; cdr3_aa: CASSLYASGQETQYF
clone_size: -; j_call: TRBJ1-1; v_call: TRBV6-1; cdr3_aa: CASCRYRVGEAFF
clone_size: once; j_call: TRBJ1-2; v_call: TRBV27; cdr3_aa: CASSLGQGRNNYGYTF
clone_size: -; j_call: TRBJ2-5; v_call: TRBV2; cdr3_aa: CASTRQGGETQYF
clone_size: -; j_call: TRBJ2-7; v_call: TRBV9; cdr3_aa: CASSERQGAGYEQYF
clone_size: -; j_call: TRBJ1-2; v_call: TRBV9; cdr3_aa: CASSVGGQTNYGYTF
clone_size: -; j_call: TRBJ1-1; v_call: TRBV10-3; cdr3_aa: CAISAGRIAGTEAFF
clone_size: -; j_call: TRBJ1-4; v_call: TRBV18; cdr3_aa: CASSPQTKATNEKLFF
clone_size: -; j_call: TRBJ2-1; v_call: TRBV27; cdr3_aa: CASRSSRERLFNEQFF
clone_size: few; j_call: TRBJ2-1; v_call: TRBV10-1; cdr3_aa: CASRASGSGNEQFF
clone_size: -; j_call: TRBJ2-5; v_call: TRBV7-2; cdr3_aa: CASSLGPTSQETQYF
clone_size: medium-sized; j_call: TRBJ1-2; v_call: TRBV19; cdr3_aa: CASSNPLRGKSGYTF
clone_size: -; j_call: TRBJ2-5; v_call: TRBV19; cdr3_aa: CASSRFAQETQYF
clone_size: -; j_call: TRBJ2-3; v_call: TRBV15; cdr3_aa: CATSRGGLAATDTQYF
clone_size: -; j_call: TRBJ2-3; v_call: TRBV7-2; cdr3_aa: CASSLISRGASTDTQYF
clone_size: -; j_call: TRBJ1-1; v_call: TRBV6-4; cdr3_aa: CASSDLGTEAFF
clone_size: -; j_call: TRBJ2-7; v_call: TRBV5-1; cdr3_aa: CASSLAGSLSFYEQYF
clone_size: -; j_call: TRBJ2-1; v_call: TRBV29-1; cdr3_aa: CSVLGGASYNEQFF
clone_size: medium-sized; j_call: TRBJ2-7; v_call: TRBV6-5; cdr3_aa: CASRGIVRAGDEQYF
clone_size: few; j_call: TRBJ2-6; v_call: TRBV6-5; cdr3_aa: CASSYGGSGANVLTF
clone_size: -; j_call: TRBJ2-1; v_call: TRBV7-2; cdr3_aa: CASSSSREAGYNEQFF
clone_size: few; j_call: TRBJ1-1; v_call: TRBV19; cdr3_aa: CASSISVTTIRGAFF
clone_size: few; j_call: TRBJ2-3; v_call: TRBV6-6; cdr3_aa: CASAGQGPDTQYF
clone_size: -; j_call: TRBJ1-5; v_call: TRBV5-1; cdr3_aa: CASSLGPTGGGQPQHF
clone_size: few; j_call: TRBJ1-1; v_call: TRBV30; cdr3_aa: CAWSNAPVNPEAFF